This T cell receptor (beta chain) was obtained from a study of T cell repertoires in cytomegalovirus infection. TCRdb used MiXCR to reprocess the reads, holding one entry per CDR3 protein. The sample lists roughly 920,000 distinct CDR3 sequences, approximately 30% occurring once. This clonotype was picked up a small number of times. Its antigen is not identified. This specimen was cultured CD8+ T cells from PBMCs, taken from culture after CMV antigen stimulation. The clonotype originates from a human donor in good health (CMV status not recorded). Some clones in this sample may be carry-over from other donors' samples.

The CDR3 loop is CASNFDGIWNEQFF. The CDR3 DNA is TGTGCCAGCAACTTCGATGGGATTTGGAATGAGCAGTTCTTC. J is TRBJ2-1 and V is TRBV11-2; the D is unclear. The length of the CDR3 is 14 residues. V dropped 7 bases and J dropped 7 bases, with 17 bases sitting between them. Germline-derived CDR1 and CDR2 are SGHAT and FQNNGV.